This T cell receptor (beta chain) comes out of a study of cytomegalovirus exposure and HLA in healthy donors. Vbeta (60) and Jbeta (13) primers were used in the PCR. Assay: immunoSEQ multiplex PCR; the TCRdb copy retains only in-frame clones and omits some. The sample carries approximately 130,000 clones, about 78% recorded once. CDR1 and CDR2 (germline): KGHSH, LQKENI. Trimming removed 3 bases from V and 5 bases from J, with 21 bases in between. The length of the CDR3 is 17 residues. This TCR was sampled from a man aged 50 to 60 in good health and CMV-seronegative. Sequenced material: PBMCs. The chain carries TRBV18 and TRBJ2-3; D unclear. CDR3 nucleotide sequence: TGTGCCAGCTCACCGAGTTTTGGTACCGCTGAGCGAGATACGCAGTATTTT. This gives the protein CASSPSFGTAERDTQYF.